These T cell receptor beta chains were read from a single sample in a study of blood T cell repertoires in COVID-19. This table comes from immunoSEQ multiplex PCR, and its TCRdb copy is limited to in-frame clones, with some not included. In the table there are fewer than 300,000 clones, roughly 90% of which are singletons. What was sequenced was PBMCs or T cells enriched from blood (not recorded which). These receptors originate from a woman younger than 45 who had recovered from COVID-19. Each CDR3 is given with its conserved first and last residue. D genes are given only for firm matches. Size is stated for part of the rows, as once, few or many counts, or as a class when the clone is expanded.

j_call d_call cdr3_length v_call clone_size cdr3_nt cdr3_aa
TRBJ1-2 - 15 TRBV4-3 - TGCGCCAGCAGCCAAGTGCGCGTTCAGGCCTATGGCTACACCTTC CASSQVRVQAYGYTF
TRBJ1-4 - 14 TRBV5-4 - TGTGCCAGCAGCTCGGGGGGGAGACCTGAAAAACTGTTTTTT CASSSGGRPEKLFF
TRBJ1-5 - 11 TRBV28 - TGTGCCAGCAGTCCTAGGGGCGCCCAGCATTTT CASSPRGAQHF
TRBJ2-1 TRBD2 12 TRBV6-5 - TGTGCCAGCAGGAGACTAGCGGGACAGCAGTTCTTC CASRRLAGQQFF
TRBJ2-5 TRBD1 13 TRBV29-1 once TGCAGCGTTGGAAACACAGGGGGAGAGACCCAGTACTTC CSVGNTGGETQYF
TRBJ2-2 - 15 TRBV30 - TGTGCCTGGAGTCGGAAGGGGGATGGGACCGGGGAGCTGTTTTTT CAWSRKGDGTGELFF
TRBJ1-3 - 16 TRBV30 - TGTGCCTGGTCCCGCACCAGGTCACCCTCTGGAAACACCATATATTTT CAWSRTRSPSGNTIYF
TRBJ1-5 - 14 TRBV7-9 - TGTGCCAGCAGCTTACAGGGCCCCAATCAGCCCCAGCATTTT CASSLQGPNQPQHF
TRBJ2-1 TRBD2 13 TRBV20-1 - TGCAGTGCTAGTAGAAGTAGCGGGAGGTCGCAGTTCTTC CSASRSSGRSQFF
TRBJ2-3 - 15 TRBV19 - TGTGCCAGTAGTATTACAGGGACGAGCACAGATACGCAGTATTTT CASSITGTSTDTQYF
TRBJ2-3 TRBD2 18 TRBV5-4 - TGTGCCAGCAGTCAGAACGTTCGGGTAAGCGGGAGGGATCATACGCAGTATTTT CASSQNVRVSGRDHTQYF
TRBJ2-2 - 16 TRBV18 - TGTGCCAGCTCACCTGCGGCGGTTTTGAACACCGGGGAGCTGTTTTTT CASSPAAVLNTGELFF
TRBJ2-7 TRBD2 15 TRBV18 - TGTGCCAGCTCACCCAGACTAGCGGGAGAGCGCGAGCAGTACTTC CASSPRLAGEREQYF
TRBJ2-1 TRBD1 16 TRBV9 - TGTGCCAGCAGCGTAGAGGAAGGGGGCGTTTGGAATGAGCAGTTCTTC CASSVEEGGVWNEQFF
TRBJ1-2 TRBD1 12 TRBV2 - TGTGCCAGCACCGGGACAGGGCGCGGCTACACCTTC CASTGTGRGYTF
TRBJ2-5 - 14 TRBV5-1 - TGCGCCAGCAGCTTCAGGGGTTACCAAGAGACCCAGTACTTC CASSFRGYQETQYF
TRBJ1-5 TRBD1 16 TRBV6-2/TRBV6-3 - TGTGCCAGCAGTTACAACAGGGGCTTTGGCAATCAGCCCCAGCATTTT CASSYNRGFGNQPQHF